This T cell receptor (beta chain) came from a study of CD8+CD57+ T cells in acquired aplastic anemia. The wider study: The average for DNA from sorted CD4+ and CD8+ cells was around 3.5 ug.

Genomic DNA served as template for TCR beta VDJ and CDR3 profiling. TCRdb reprocessed the reads with MiXCR, giving one entry per CDR3 protein. The table has some 82,000 distinct CDR3 sequences, about half seen once. The table lists this clonotype with many counts. CDR1 and CDR2 from the germline V gene are MGHDK and SYGVNS. Trimming removed 6 bases at V and 1 base at J, with 17 bases between. The CDR3 loop spans 16 amino acids. This chain connects TRBV25-1 to TRBJ2-3; D gene unclear. The sample consisted of sorted CD4+, CD8+, or CD8+CD57+ T cells (not recorded which) from PBMCs. This clonotype originated in a human donor in good health, serving as a control. CDR3 loop: CASSPSGSWGTDTQYF. In nucleotides, the CDR3 is TGTGCCAGCAGCCCATCGGGCTCATGGGGCACAGATACGCAGTATTTT.